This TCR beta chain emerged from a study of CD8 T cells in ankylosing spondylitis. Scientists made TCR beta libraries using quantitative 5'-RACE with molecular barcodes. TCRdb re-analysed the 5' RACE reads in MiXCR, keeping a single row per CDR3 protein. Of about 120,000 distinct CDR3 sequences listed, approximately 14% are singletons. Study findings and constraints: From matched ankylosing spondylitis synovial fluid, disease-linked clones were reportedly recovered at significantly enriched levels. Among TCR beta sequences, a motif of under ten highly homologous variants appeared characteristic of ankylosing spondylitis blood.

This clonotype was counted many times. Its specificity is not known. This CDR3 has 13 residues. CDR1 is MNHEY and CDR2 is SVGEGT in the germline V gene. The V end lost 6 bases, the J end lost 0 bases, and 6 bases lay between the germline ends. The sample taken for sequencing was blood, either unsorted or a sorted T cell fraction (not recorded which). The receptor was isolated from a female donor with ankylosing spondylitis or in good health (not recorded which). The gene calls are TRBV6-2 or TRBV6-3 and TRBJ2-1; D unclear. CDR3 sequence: CASRTDSYNEQFF. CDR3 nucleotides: TGTGCCAGCAGAACGGACTCCTACAATGAGCAGTTCTTC.